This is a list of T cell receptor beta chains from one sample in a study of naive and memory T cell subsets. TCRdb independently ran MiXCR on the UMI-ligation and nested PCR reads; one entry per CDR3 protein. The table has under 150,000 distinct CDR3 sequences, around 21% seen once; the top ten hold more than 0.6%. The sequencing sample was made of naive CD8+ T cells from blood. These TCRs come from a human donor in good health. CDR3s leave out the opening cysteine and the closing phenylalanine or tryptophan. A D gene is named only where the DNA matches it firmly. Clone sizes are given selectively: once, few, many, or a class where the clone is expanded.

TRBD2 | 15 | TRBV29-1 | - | SVHINERETARNEQF
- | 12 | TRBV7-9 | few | ASKERSYNSPLH
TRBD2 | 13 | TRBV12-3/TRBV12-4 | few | ASSHQGLAAPVLT
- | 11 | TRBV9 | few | ASSGFQNTEAF
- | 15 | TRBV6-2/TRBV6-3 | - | ASSSPRAGSSYNEQF
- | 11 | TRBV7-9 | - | ASSYTGSYEQY
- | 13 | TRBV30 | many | AWSDTYGRGVAQH
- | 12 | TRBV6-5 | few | ASSYAGLIQTYT
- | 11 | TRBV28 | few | ASSPSAAYEQY
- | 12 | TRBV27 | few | ASSLSYSNQPQH
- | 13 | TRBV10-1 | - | ASKVEGFSVCEQY
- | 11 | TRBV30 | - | AWTHGDPYEQY
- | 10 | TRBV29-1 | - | SVELGGSEQY
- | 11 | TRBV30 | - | AWSPDGTQEAF
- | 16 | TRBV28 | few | ASTFQRWGPGPPYEQY
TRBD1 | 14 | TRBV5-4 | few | ASSLSSRDRDYGYT
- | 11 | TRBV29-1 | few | SAVGLQYNEQF
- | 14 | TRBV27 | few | ASSTSPLAPGDEQY
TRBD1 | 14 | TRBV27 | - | ASSPIPGQINEKLF
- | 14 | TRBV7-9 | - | ASSPLLGWGKNIQY
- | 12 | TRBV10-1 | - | ASSEYSGIEEQF
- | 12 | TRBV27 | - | ASSSWDKDYEQY
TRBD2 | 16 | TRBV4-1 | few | ASSQEYQLAGTQETQY